The clone carrying this TCR beta chain was counted once. Its antigen is unidentified. This CDR3 spans 17 amino acids. The germline V gene has CDR1 SGDLS and CDR2 YYNGEE. The V gene end was trimmed by 0 bases and the J gene end by 2 bases; junction bases not matched to a gene: 8. PCR primers comprised 60 Vbeta and 13 Jbeta primers. Sequencing used immunoSEQ multiplex PCR; TCRdb keeps in-frame clones, though not all of them. This sample has under 200,000 clones, with over 75% found just once. This specimen belongs to a study of cytomegalovirus exposure and HLA in healthy donors. Overall study results and limits: Previous analysis showed most TCR beta V segments were productive about 90% or about 30% of the time.

Material: PBMCs. This receptor was taken from a woman in her forties or fifties in good health and CMV-seronegative. J is TRBJ2-3 and V is TRBV9, with 8 positions matching TRBD2. The CDR3 coding sequence is TGTGCCAGCAGCGTAGGTGGAAGCGGGGGACTCACAGATACGCAGTATTTT. Its translation is CASSVGGSGGLTDTQYF.